This T cell receptor beta chain was recorded in a study of shared clonotypes between healthy human individuals (dated by TCRdb to between 2020 and 2021). Regarding the complete study: The cohort comprised two women and a few men aged 18 to 49 years. Per donor, three plates each were used for CD4 naive and CD4 memory, two for CD8 naive, and one for CD8 memory. To estimate repertoire size and how much clonotype sharing occurs between individuals, the study deeply sequenced the blood TCR repertoires of several healthy adults. To increase sequencing depth and limit assay-specific biases, different laboratories used diverse techniques to prepare libraries and sequence TCR repertoires. Between about 0.85 and 9.5 billion PBMCs per donor were obtained by leukapheresis. Overall study results and their limits: About 4.5% of naive CD4, 3% to 3.5% of naive CD8, around 2.3% of memory CD4, and 0.4% of memory CD8 clonotypes were shared across several donors. Higher generation probabilities were observed for clonotypes shared by all four sorted-subset donors than for non-shared clonotypes. Because the study included a small number of donors, the genetic and exposure-history diversity represented was limited. Sampling was limited to blood, and TCR repertoires in tissue likely differ from TCR repertoires in blood. Even with the large sequencing depth, rarefaction of the sorted-subset datasets indicated that sequencing was incomplete. Naive subsets generally had larger estimated clonotype richness than memory subsets did. Pairwise subsampling led to the expectation that sequencing depth would affect the degree of clonotype sharing among donors.

Donors were healthy HIV-negative adults with no recently reported acute infections or vaccinations. Every donor was a Caucasian adult residing in Nashville, Tennessee, USA. CD4+ T cells were enriched by magnetic negative selection; naive cells were then positively selected on CD45RA, and the negative fraction formed the memory subset. Blood was obtained by leukapheresis, after which PBMCs were separated by Ficoll-Histopaque density gradient centrifugation and cryopreserved in liquid nitrogen vapor phase. Analytical flow cytometry was used to check the purity and quantity of each magnetically sorted T cell population. From each sorted fraction, genomic DNA was isolated and quantified by UV absorbance on a Nanodrop 2000c. A distance of 13 bases separates the germline ends of V and J, which lose 6 bases and 1 base respectively. The CDR3 numbers 15 residues from cysteine through phenylalanine. The sequence is cut down to CDR3 DNA, 45 bases in frame from base 1. As encoded in the germline V gene, CDR1 is MDHEN while CDR2 is SYDVKM.

Notes on this clone: Its antigen target is currently unknown. Per-base quality was not reported, and no clone a single base away is much larger than it.

Using the deep immunoSEQ assay, TCR CDR3 regions were amplified from genomic DNA by multiplex PCR. Extracted genomic DNA from each cell subset was spread evenly across all wells of several immunoSEQ 96-well plates, with each plate serving as a replicate. For sorted subsets, each replicate PCR was loaded with approximately 190 ng genomic DNA, equivalent to approximately 33,000 T cell genomes. Purified libraries were quantified with a Qubit 3.0 fluorometer, sized on a Bioanalyzer 2100, and re-quantified with the KAPA Library Quantification kit. Every immunoSEQ 96-well plate was sequenced on a dedicated single-read 150-cycle Illumina NextSeq 550 flow cell. The study's own analysis went as follows. Because the immunoSEQ output held only junctional sequences and lacked quality scores, the filtering could not match the filtering applied to full-length reads. To assign V/J genes and CDR3, sequences were annotated using PyIR, a Python wrapper for IgBLAST v1.9, with IMGT germline references. Reads were filtered out if the reads had weak V/J assignments (E-value above 1e-6), no CDR3, stop codons, out-of-frame junctions, or ambiguous translated residues. A V3J clonotype was defined by an identical inferred V gene, J gene, and CDR3 amino acid sequence. Percentage overlap between repertoires was calculated by dividing the number of shared unique clonotypes by the size of the smaller repertoire. Richness of each repertoire was evaluated using RTK rarefaction, the Chao1 estimator, and Recon v2.1 estimates of unobserved clonotypes. Generation probabilities were computed with OLGA for all TCRbeta clonotypes obtained by the gDNA method from several donors. In TCRdb, the immuneACCESS table is reduced to in-frame sequences with V and J assigned. These tables do not hold every clone; where another copy was compared, an unresolved V gene accounts for under half, and the others remain unexplained. V, J and clone size were drawn from that table, and D and trimming were deduced from the DNA. The sample contains some 2.3 million clones, approximately 95% of them found a single time. Clones ranked in the top ten supply about 0.41% of the sample.

The sequence was collected from a man aged 18 to 30 in good health. Some clones in this sample may be carry-over from other donors' samples. This chain is built from TRBV28 and TRBJ1-5, with no D gene named confidently. The sample taken for sequencing was naive CD4+ T cells from PBMCs. In the paper's terms, the cell subset or site label means: CD45RA+ positively selected. The CDR3 here reads CASSPSFMSNQPQHF. The DNA sequence reads TGTGCCAGCAGCCCCTCTTTCATGAGCAATCAGCCCCAGCATTTT.